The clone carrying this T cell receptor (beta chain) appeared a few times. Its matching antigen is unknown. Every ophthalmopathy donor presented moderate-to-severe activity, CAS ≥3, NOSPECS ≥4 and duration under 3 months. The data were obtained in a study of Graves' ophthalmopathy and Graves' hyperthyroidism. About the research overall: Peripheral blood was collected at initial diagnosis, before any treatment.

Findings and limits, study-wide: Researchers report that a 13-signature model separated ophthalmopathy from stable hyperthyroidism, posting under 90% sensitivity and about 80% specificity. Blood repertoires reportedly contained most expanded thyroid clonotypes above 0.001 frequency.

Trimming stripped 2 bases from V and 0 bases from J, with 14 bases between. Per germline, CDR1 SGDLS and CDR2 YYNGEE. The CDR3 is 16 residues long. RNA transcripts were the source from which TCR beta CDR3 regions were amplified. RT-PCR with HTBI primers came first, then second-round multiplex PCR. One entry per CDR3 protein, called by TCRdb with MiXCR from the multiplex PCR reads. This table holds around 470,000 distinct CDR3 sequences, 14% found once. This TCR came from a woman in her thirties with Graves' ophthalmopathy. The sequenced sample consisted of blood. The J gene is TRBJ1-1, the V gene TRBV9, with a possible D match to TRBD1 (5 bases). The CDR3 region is CASSVGETELNTEAFF. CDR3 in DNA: TGTGCCAGCAGCGTGGGGGAGACAGAGTTGAACACTGAAGCTTTCTTT.